One and the same sample provided the 27 T cell receptor beta chains below, sequenced in a study of read filtering for tumor transcriptome and immune sequencing. Molecular barcoded adaptors covering alpha/delta and beta/gamma chains were used on about 390 ng RNA. TCRdb analysed the reads with MiXCR anew, one entry per CDR3 protein. This sample yields 90,000 to 95,000 distinct CDR3 sequences, of which around a fifth are seen a single time; over 10% belongs to the top ten. The sequencing sample was made of a population of CD138-negative cells sorted from bone marrow. The receptors were gathered from a donor at least 40 years old with multiple myeloma.

Remarks on this clonotype: A far bigger clonotype differs at one base, so this is likely a read error. The V and J genes are TRBV12-3 or TRBV12-4 and TRBJ2-1, with D possibly matching TRBD2 (6 bases). The CDR3 has 16 residues. Trimming stripped 1 base from V and 5 bases from J, with 15 bases between. Here the CDR3 DNA reads TGTGCCAGCAGTTTAGAGCCGGGACTGCCCGACAATGAGCAGTTCTTC. Its protein product is CASSLEPGLPDNEQFF.

With respect to this clonotype: A read error may produce the germline difference seen at one junction end. V is TRBV7-2 and J is TRBJ2-5, with TRBD2 matching 14 bases. Per the germline V gene, CDR1 is SGHTA and CDR2 is FQGNSA. The CDR3 runs to 16 residues. The DNA of the CDR3 is TGTGCCAGCAGCCTTCCGGGACTAGCGGGGGAAGAGACCCGGTACTTC. Translation: CASSLPGLAGEETRYF.

As to this clonotype: Likely a read error: the CDR3 ends without its conserved phenylalanine or tryptophan. This chain connects TRBV11-2 to TRBJ1-1; D not resolved. This CDR3 is built from 14 residues. Germline CDR1 SGHAT, CDR2 FQNNGV. The V and J ends lost 3 bases and 1 base respectively, with 9 bases between them. The CDR3 DNA sequence: TGTGCCAGCAGCTTTGGGCCGGCGAACACTGAAGCTTTCCTT. As protein: CASSFGPANTEAFL.

This clonotype has a count of ten or more. The chain uses TRBV21-1 and TRBJ1-6. TRBV21-1 is a pseudogene locus. The CDR3 runs to 15 residues. This CDR3 is CASRWTSKGNSPLHF. The CDR3 coding sequence is TGTGCCAGCCGCTGGACCTCCAAAGGAAATTCACCCCTCCACTTT.

J is TRBJ1-3 and V is TRBV12-3 or TRBV12-4, with D uncertain. V was pared by 6 bases and J by 4 bases, with 10 bases between. CDR3 length: 13 residues. CDR3 amino acids: CASSPLEGNTIYF. The CDR3 DNA follows: TGTGCCAGCAGCCCACTGGAGGGAAACACCATATATTTT.

This clonotype is large within its sample. CDR3 bases: TGTGCCAGCAGTCGGACACCGACTAACTATGGCTACACCTTC. Translation gives CASSRTPTNYGYTF. This sequence joins TRBV2 and TRBJ1-2; TRBD1 is a possible D gene (5 bases). The CDR3 is 14 residues long. V lost 5 bases to trimming and J lost 0 bases, with 10 bases between them. The V gene's germline CDR1 is SNHLY and CDR2 FYNNEI.

This clonotype was counted a single time. A much larger clone differs by one base, so this may be a read error. In nucleotides, the CDR3 is TGTGCCAGCAGCCCCCCTGGGATCCTAGATACGCAGTATTTT. The encoded protein is CASSPPGILDTQYF. The chain has TRBV3-1 and TRBJ2-3, with unresolved D. Germline V gene sequence: CDR1 LGHDT, CDR2 YNNKEL (reference sequence). Trimming removed 4 bases at V and 5 bases at J, with 13 bases between. The CDR3 contains 14 residues.

This clonotype was seen at least ten times. The chain is built from TRBV29-1 and TRBJ2-1, with D perhaps given as TRBD1 or TRBD2 (5 bases each). The CDR3 runs 15 residues. CDR1 is SQVTM and CDR2 is ANQGSEA in the germline V gene. The V end lost 3 bases, the J end lost 4 bases, and 16 bases lay between the germline ends. The CDR3 loop is CSVEGTEPGYNEQFF. The CDR3 nucleotides are TGCAGCGTTGAGGGGACCGAGCCTGGTTACAATGAGCAGTTCTTC.

As regards this clonotype: This may come from a read error, since a much larger clone is one base off. This rearrangement joins TRBV4-1 to TRBJ2-2, with 9 bases identical to TRBD1. This CDR3 region has 17 residues. With 2 bases clipped from V and 3 bases from J, the junction kept 7 bases outside the gene matches. Germline V gene lookup returns CDR1 MGHRA and CDR2 YSYEKL. CDR3 sequence: CASSQRGQGPYTGELFF. Here the CDR3 DNA reads TGCGCCAGCAGCCAAAGGGGACAGGGACCGTACACCGGGGAGCTGTTTTTT.

This clonotype was seen ten or more times. V gene TRBV6-2 or TRBV6-3 combines with J gene TRBJ2-4; 10 nucleotides line up with TRBD2. The CDR3 has 13 residues. V dropped 11 bases and J dropped 6; count of bases not matched to a gene: 7. CDR1 MNHEY and CDR2 SVGEGT come from the germline V gene. CDR3 amino acids: CASRTSGRNIQYF. Here the CDR3 DNA reads TGTGCCTCTAGGACTAGCGGTAGAAACATTCAGTACTTC.

In its sample, this clonotype was seen many times. This chain links TRBV12-3 or TRBV12-4 with TRBJ2-3; TRBD1 agrees at 10 bases. This CDR3 spans 15 amino acids. Unmatched junction bases numbered 7, after V lost 8 bases and J lost 2 bases. Written as DNA, the CDR3 is TGTGCCAGCCGAATCGGGACAGGGGTCACAGATACGCAGTATTTT. This translates into CASRIGTGVTDTQYF.

In this sample, this clonotype turned up many times. The V call is TRBV20-1, the J call TRBJ2-3, with TRBD2 identical over 11 bases. The CDR3 has 13 amino acids. After removal of 4 bases from V and 8 bases from J, the junction contained 5 bases not matched to a gene. CDR1 is DFQATT and CDR2 is SNEGSKA in the germline V gene (reference sequence). CDR3 sequence: CSAKKLAGVTQYF. DNA for the CDR3: TGCAGTGCTAAAAAACTAGCGGGGGTTACGCAGTATTTT.

This clonotype appeared many times. The chain combines TRBV11-2 with TRBJ2-3; tentatively, D is TRBD1 or TRBD2 (7 bases each). V was cut by 3 bases and J by 1 base, with 11 bases left in between. Germline loops: CDR1 SGHAT, CDR2 FQNNGV. This CDR3 is 15 amino acids long. The CDR3, as DNA: TGTGCCAGCAGCTTCCAGGGGGGGGGCACAGATACGCAGTATTTT. Protein: CASSFQGGGTDTQYF.

As for this clonotype: One end of the junction is discordant with germline, which a read error may explain. V usage is TRBV11-2 and J usage is TRBJ2-1; 9 bases agree with TRBD1. Germline values: CDR1 SGHAT, CDR2 FQNNGV. The CDR3 contains 16 residues. CDR3 sequence (DNA): TGTGCCGGCAGCTTATTGGGACAGGGCCACTACAATGAGCAGTTCTTC. Residues: CAGSLLGQGHYNEQFF.

This clonotype was counted many times. The chain has TRBV3-1 and TRBJ2-1; possible D gene TRBD1, 6 bases. Trimming removed 5 bases at V and 3 bases at J, with 14 bases between. Germline V CDR1 and CDR2: LGHDT, YNNKEL (reference sequence). This CDR3 is built from 15 residues. The DNA for the CDR3 is TGTGCCAGCAGCTCGGGACAACAATTCTACAATGAGCAGTTCTTC. Residues: CASSSGQQFYNEQFF.

This clonotype was detected many times. A read error may produce the germline difference seen at one junction end. The rearrangement uses TRBV7-2 and TRBJ2-7; 10 bases line up with TRBD2. Germline V CDR1 and CDR2: SGHTA, FQGNSA. There are 14 residues in the CDR3. CDR3 loop: CASSIAGGSYEQYF. For the CDR3, the DNA is TGTGCCAGCAGCATAGCGGGGGGTTCCTACGAGCAGTACTTC.

This clonotype has a handful of counts. V usage is TRBV14 and J usage is TRBJ2-5; TRBD2 is a possible D gene (5 bases). Per germline, CDR1 SGHDN and CDR2 FVKESK. CDR3 length: 12 amino acids. The ends were cut back, 0 bases at V and 8 bases at J, with 7 bases in the middle. The CDR3 nucleotides are TGTGCCAGCAGCCAAGACTCGGGAACCCAGTACTTC. Protein: CASSQDSGTQYF.

The genes are TRBV28 and TRBJ2-7, with a possible D match to TRBD2 (5 bases). The CDR3 loop spans 13 amino acids. CDR1 is MDHEN and CDR2 is SYDVKM in the germline V gene. V was pared by 8 bases and J by 3 bases, with 14 bases between. The CDR3 nucleotides are TGTGCCAGCTCGGACCCCGGGGTCTACGAGCAGTACTTC. It translates to CASSDPGVYEQYF.

This clonotype has a count of ten or more. The chain carries TRBV5-5 and TRBJ2-7; 7 bases match TRBD1. The J segment lost 7 bases and the V segment lost 5 bases, leaving 3 bases of the junction unmatched. Germline CDR1 and CDR2: SGHKS and YYEKEE (reference sequence). This CDR3 has 11 residues. As DNA, the CDR3 is TGTGCCAGCAGGAAGACAGGGGAGCAGTACTTC. As protein: CASRKTGEQYF.

This clonotype has ten or more counts. The chain couples TRBV7-9 to TRBJ1-1; tentative D call: TRBD1 (5 bases). The CDR3 runs 14 residues. Germline lookup yields CDR1 SEHNR and CDR2 FQNEAQ (reference sequence). V dropped 7 bases and J dropped 0 bases, with 12 bases sitting between them. CDR3 nucleotides: TGTGCCAGCATCGGGGCAGGTCTGAACACTGAAGCTTTCTTT. It is translated as CASIGAGLNTEAFF.

This clonotype was counted ten times or more. The rearrangement uses TRBV7-2 and TRBJ2-3; unclear D gene. This CDR3 has 12 amino acids. V was cut by 4 bases and J by 4 bases, with 6 bases left in between. The germline V gene has CDR1 SGHTA and CDR2 FQGNSA. The CDR3 DNA reads TGTGCCAGCAGCTCGGAGTCAGATACGCAGTATTTT. It specifies CASSSESDTQYF.

This clonotype showed up just a few times. The chain is built from TRBV20-1 and TRBJ1-5; perhaps TRBD1 as D (5 bases). The CDR3 length is 15 residues. Per the germline V gene, CDR1 is DFQATT and CDR2 is SNEGSKA (reference sequence). V was shortened by 0 bases and J by 7 bases, with 16 bases between the two germline ends. The CDR3 loop is CSARDRAGNRQPQHF. CDR3 nucleotide sequence: TGCAGTGCTAGAGATCGGGCAGGGAATAGACAGCCCCAGCATTTT.

This clonotype was counted only a few times. The chain is built from TRBV5-1 and TRBJ2-1, with 7 bases fitting TRBD2. The germline V gene has CDR1 SGHRS and CDR2 YFSETQ. The CDR3 loop spans 15 amino acids. V gave up 0 bases and J gave up 7 bases; unmatched junction bases: 7. The CDR3 reads CASSLDGGYVNEQFF. The CDR3 DNA sequence: TGCGCCAGCAGCTTGGACGGGGGGTATGTTAATGAGCAGTTCTTC. The variable domain in full, with the rest retrieved from reference TRBV5-1 and TRBJ2-1, is KAGVTQTPRYLIKTRGQQVTLSCSPISGHRSVSWYQQTPGQGLQFLFEYFSETQRNKGNFPGRFSGRQFSNSRSEMNVSTLELGDSALYLCASSLDGGYVNEQFFGPGTRLTVL.

At least ten counts were recorded for this clonotype. The J gene is TRBJ2-3, the V gene TRBV20-1, with TRBD2 matching over 10 bases. The V and J ends lost 3 bases and 0 bases, in that order; junction bases with no gene match: 3. This CDR3 has 15 residues. Per the germline V gene, CDR1 is DFQATT and CDR2 is SNEGSKA (reference sequence). The CDR3, as DNA: TGCAGTGCTAGTGTAGCGGGGGGTAGCACAGATACGCAGTATTTT. Translated: CSASVAGGSTDTQYF.

The sample holds a few counts of this clonotype. Here the CDR3 DNA reads TGCAGTGCTAGAGTGCCATCTAGCAATCAGCCCCAGCATTTT. This sequence encodes CSARVPSSNQPQHF. J is TRBJ1-5 and V is TRBV20-1; D is uncertain. Germline lookup yields CDR1 DFQATT and CDR2 SNEGSKA (reference sequence). V lost 1 base and J lost 0, with 7 bases in between. The CDR3 covers 14 residues.

The chain links TRBV20-1 to TRBJ2-3; the D is unclear. The germline V and J ends were trimmed by 3 bases and 5 bases, with 18 bases remaining between them. The CDR3 totals 15 residues. Germline assignment: CDR1 DFQATT and CDR2 SNEGSKA (reference sequence). The CDR3 DNA follows: TGCAGTGCTAGTTCCTACGGGTCCTCAGAAGATACGCAGTATTTT. Residues: CSASSYGSSEDTQYF.

This clonotype was observed a handful of times. J is TRBJ1-2 and V is TRBV28; D gene unclear. The V end lost 5 bases, the J end lost 7 bases, and 11 bases lay between the germline ends. The length of the CDR3 is 12 residues. Germline V CDR1 and CDR2: MDHEN, SYDVKM. CDR3 loop: CASSLGQVGYTF. The CDR3 coding sequence is TGTGCCAGCAGTCTAGGGCAGGTTGGCTACACCTTC.